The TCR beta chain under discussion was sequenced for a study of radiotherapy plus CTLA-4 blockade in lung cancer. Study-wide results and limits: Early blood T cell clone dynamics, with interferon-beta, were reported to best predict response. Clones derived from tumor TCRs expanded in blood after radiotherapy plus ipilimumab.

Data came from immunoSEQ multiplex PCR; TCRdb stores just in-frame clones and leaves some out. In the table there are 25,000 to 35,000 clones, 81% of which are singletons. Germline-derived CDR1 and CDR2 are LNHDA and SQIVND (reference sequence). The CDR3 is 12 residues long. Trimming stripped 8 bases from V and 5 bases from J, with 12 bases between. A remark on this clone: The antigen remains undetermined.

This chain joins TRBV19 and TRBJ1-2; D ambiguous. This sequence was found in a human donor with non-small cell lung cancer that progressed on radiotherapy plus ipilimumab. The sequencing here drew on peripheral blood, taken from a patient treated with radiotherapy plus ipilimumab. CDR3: CASGLRGYGYTF. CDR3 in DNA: TGTGCCAGTGGTTTACGAGGATATGGCTACACCTTC.